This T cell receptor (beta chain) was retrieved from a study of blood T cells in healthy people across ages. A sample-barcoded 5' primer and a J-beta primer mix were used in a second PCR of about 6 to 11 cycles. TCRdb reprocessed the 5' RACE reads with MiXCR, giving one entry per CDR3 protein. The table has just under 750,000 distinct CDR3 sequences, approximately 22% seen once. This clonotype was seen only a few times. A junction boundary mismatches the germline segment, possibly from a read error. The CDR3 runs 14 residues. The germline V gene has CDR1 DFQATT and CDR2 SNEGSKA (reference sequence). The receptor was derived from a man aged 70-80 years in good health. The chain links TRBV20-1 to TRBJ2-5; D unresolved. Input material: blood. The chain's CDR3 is CSARDLMFQETQYF. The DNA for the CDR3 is TGCAGCGCTAGAGATCTCATGTTTCAAGAGACCCAGTACTTC.